This record covers a single T cell receptor (beta chain). This entry is derived from a study of blood T cell repertoires in COVID-19. Study overall: COVID-19 samples collected from the United States, Italy and Spain covered acute and convalescent phases. PBMCs, B-cell-depleted T cells, or T cells were the source of the cDNA or gDNA that made up the material.

V lost 4 bases and J lost 5; bases outside the gene matches: 6. Germline V gene lookup returns CDR1 SGHRS and CDR2 YFSETQ. This CDR3 is built from 15 residues. Methods used by the authors: From reference gene primer amplification, estimates of nucleated cell counts were derived. Assay: immunoSEQ multiplex PCR; the TCRdb copy retains only in-frame clones and omits some. V and J calls and clone size are those listed in that table; D and trimming were worked out from the DNA. The table records tens of thousands of clones, 65% to 85% of them present only once. Sequencing was done on a sample of peripheral blood. The chain joins TRBV5-1 to TRBJ2-1, with 10 bases identical to TRBD2. This sequence was found in a woman aged 60-75 years with acute or convalescent COVID-19. CDR3 region: CASSPLAGVDNEQFF. In nucleotides, the CDR3 is TGCGCCAGCAGCCCCCTAGCGGGGGTTGACAATGAGCAGTTCTTC.